The 26 T cell receptor beta chains listed next were all sequenced from one sample in a study of cytomegalovirus exposure and HLA in healthy donors. PCR was performed using 60 Vbeta and 13 Jbeta primers. Profiled with immunoSEQ multiplex PCR; TCRdb holds only in-frame clones, not every one. The table records about 110,000 clones, around 80% of them present only once. Sequenced input: PBMCs. The receptors were sampled from a female donor in good health and CMV-seropositive.

This sequence joins TRBV2 and TRBJ1-3, with TRBD1 matching over 7 bases. Trimming removed 6 bases from V and 2 bases from J; junction bases left unmatched: 4. The CDR3 covers 14 residues. Germline CDR1 SNHLY, CDR2 FYNNEI. CDR3 bases: TGTGCCAGCAGGGAACAGGGGACTGGAAACACCATATATTTT. Encoded protein: CASREQGTGNTIYF.

The chain combines TRBV5-1 with TRBJ2-1; D possibly corresponds to TRBD2 (6 bases). Looked up from germline, CDR1 is SGHRS and CDR2 is YFSETQ. V was trimmed by 2 bases and J by 0 bases, leaving 12 bases between them. The CDR3 has 16 amino acids. The CDR3 reads CASSLGSGSSYNEQFF. DNA for the CDR3: TGCGCCAGCAGCTTAGGTAGCGGCAGCTCCTACAATGAGCAGTTCTTC.

As to this clone: Other DNA sequences in the same sample also yield this CDR3. The chain carries TRBV11-3 and TRBJ2-1, with 11 bases aligning to TRBD2. This CDR3 has 15 amino acids. V dropped 5 bases and J dropped 8; count of bases not matched to a gene: 8. Germline V gives CDR1 SGHNT, CDR2 YENEEA. CDR3 in amino acids: CASSISGRGSHEQFF. The CDR3 region has the DNA TGTGCCAGCAGCATTAGCGGGAGGGGTTCCCATGAGCAGTTCTTC.

The chain has TRBV4-2 and TRBJ1-2; D perhaps matches TRBD1 (5 bases). From germline, CDR1 is LGHNA and CDR2 YNFKEQ. The CDR3 spans 15 residues. V was trimmed by 0 bases and J by 2 bases, leaving 10 bases between them. The CDR3 nucleotides read TGTGCCAGCAGCCAAGATCCGGAGGGGAACTATGGCTACACCTTC. Translated: CASSQDPEGNYGYTF.

This chain links TRBV6-1 with TRBJ1-1, with 7 bases matching TRBD1. Germline trimming cut 5 bases from V and 3 bases from J; bases unmatched to any gene: 9. CDR3 length equals 15 residues. Per germline, CDR1 MNHNS and CDR2 SASEGT. CDR3 region: CASSIGQERDTEAFF. Here the CDR3 DNA reads TGTGCCAGCAGTATTGGACAGGAAAGGGACACTGAAGCTTTCTTT.

This clone appeared once. The chain recombines TRBV7-3 with TRBJ1-1, with a weak D call TRBD1 (5 bases). The V and J ends lost 4 bases and 5 bases respectively, with 14 bases between them. The germline V gene has CDR1 SGHTA and CDR2 FQGTGA. This CDR3 spans 14 amino acids. CDR3 sequence reads: CASSSRLGGTEAFF. Written as DNA, the CDR3 is TGTGCCAGCAGCTCCCGCCTGGGGGGGACTGAAGCTTTCTTT.

This clone was detected only once. The J gene is TRBJ2-2, the V gene TRBV6-5, with unresolved D. Germline-derived CDR1 and CDR2 are MNHEY and SVGAGI. The V end lost 1 base, the J end lost 3 bases, and 6 bases lay between the germline ends. This CDR3 comprises 14 residues. CDR3 in amino acids: CASSYFLDTGELFF. The CDR3 bases are TGTGCCAGCAGTTACTTTTTAGACACCGGGGAGCTGTTTTTT.

The chain carries TRBV7-3 and TRBJ1-3; weak D call: TRBD1 (5 bases). Between the trimmed V and J ends, which lost 5 bases and 1 base, there was a span of 12 bases. CDR3 length: 15 amino acids. Germline-derived CDR1 and CDR2 are SGHTA and FQGTGA. The DNA of the CDR3 is TGTGCCAGCAGCCAAACAGGAAGTTCTGGAAACACCATATATTTT. It translates to CASSQTGSSGNTIYF. The complete variable domain, with remaining parts taken from reference TRBV7-3 and TRBJ1-3, reads GAGVSQTPSNKVTEKGKYVELRCDPISGHTALYWYRQSLGQGPEFLIYFQGTGAADDSGLPNDRFFAVRPEGSVSTLKIQRTERGDSAVYLCASSQTGSSGNTIYFGEGSWLTVV.

The sample holds a few counts of this clone. The V and J genes are TRBV28 and TRBJ2-7, with a tentative D call TRBD2 (5 bases). CDR1 and CDR2 (germline): MDHEN, SYDVKM. V dropped 4 bases and J dropped 4 bases, with 14 bases sitting between them. The CDR3 has 14 residues. CDR3 in DNA: TGTGCCAGCAGTTACGGGATACAATCTTACGAGCAGTACTTC. It yields the protein CASSYGIQSYEQYF.

This chain joins TRBV6-4 and TRBJ2-1, with a weak D call TRBD1 (5 bases). Trimming removed 6 bases from V and 4 bases from J, with 10 bases in between. This CDR3 comprises 13 residues. Looked up from germline, CDR1 is MRHNA and CDR2 is SNTAGT. CDR3 loop: CASSGDRYNEQFF. DNA of the CDR3: TGTGCCAGCAGCGGTGACAGATACAATGAGCAGTTCTTC.

This clone was recorded only once. The chain uses TRBV7-8 and TRBJ1-5, with 9 nucleotides matching TRBD1. The CDR3 spans 16 residues. The trim removed 0 bases at V and 6 bases at J, leaving 6 bases unmatched. Germline V gene lookup returns CDR1 SGHVS and CDR2 FQNEAQ. CDR3: CASSLALGTGRQPQHF. CDR3 coding DNA: TGTGCCAGCAGCTTAGCGTTGGGGACAGGGCGTCAGCCCCAGCATTTT.

V and J are TRBV7-9 and TRBJ2-7, with 8 bases matching TRBD1. The CDR3 covers 12 residues. Germline CDR1 and CDR2: SEHNR and FQNEAQ (reference sequence). The J segment lost 5 bases and the V segment lost 4 bases, leaving 1 base of the junction unmatched. In nucleotides, the CDR3 is TGTGCCAGCAGCTCGACAGGGGACGAGCAGTACTTC. Translated, it gives CASSSTGDEQYF.

The chain recombines TRBV6-1 with TRBJ1-2, with a tentative D call TRBD1 (5 bases). CDR3 length: 14 amino acids. Trimming took off 8 bases at V and 0 bases at J, with 13 bases between the two ends. Germline V gene data show CDR1 as MNHNS and CDR2 as SASEGT. CDR3 amino acids: CASSLAGTNYGYTF. Written as DNA, the CDR3 is TGTGCCAGCTCCCTCGCAGGGACTAACTATGGCTACACCTTC.

This rearrangement joins TRBV10-3 to TRBJ1-2; 7 bases line up with TRBD1. After removal of 3 bases from V and 0 bases from J, the junction contained 1 base not matched to a gene. Germline V CDR1 and CDR2: ENHRY, SYGVKD. There are 14 residues in the CDR3. The CDR3 bases are TGTGCCATCAGTGAAGACAGGGCTAACTATGGCTACACCTTC. It is translated as CAISEDRANYGYTF.

V is TRBV7-8 and J is TRBJ2-1; D is unresolved. The CDR3 has 15 residues. Trimming took 2 bases from V and 6 from J, leaving 14 bases between them. The V gene's germline CDR1 is SGHVS and CDR2 FQNEAQ. This chain's CDR3 is CASSLSLNPPNEQFF. As DNA, the CDR3 is TGTGCCAGCAGCTTAAGCCTAAACCCCCCCAATGAGCAGTTCTTC.

CDR3: CASIRPGCVDTQYF. CDR3 nucleotide sequence: TGTGCCAGCATCCGGCCAGGGTGTGTAGATACGCAGTATTTT. The rearrangement links TRBV21-1 to TRBJ2-3; the table's TRBD1 call for D was not verified on the DNA. TRBV21-1 is an annotated pseudogene. The CDR3 sequence is 14 residues long.

The chain has TRBV19 and TRBJ2-4, with TRBD2 matching over 12 bases. Trimming removed 5 bases from V and 6 bases from J; junction bases left unmatched: 8. The CDR3 is made up of 16 amino acids. Germline lookup yields CDR1 LNHDA and CDR2 SQIVND (reference sequence). The chain's CDR3 is CASSGRTSGNGNIQYF. Written as DNA, the CDR3 is TGTGCCAGTAGTGGGAGGACTAGCGGGAATGGAAACATTCAGTACTTC.

The chain recombines TRBV2 with TRBJ2-3, with D possibly TRBD2 on 6 matching bases. The germline V and J ends were trimmed by 2 bases and 0 bases, with 24 bases remaining between them. Germline V gene data show CDR1 as SNHLY and CDR2 as FYNNEI. CDR3 size: 20 residues. The CDR3, as DNA: TGTGCCAGCAGTGAAACCGGGGGTCTGGCTCACCCCATTAGCACAGATACGCAGTATTTT. Translating gives CASSETGGLAHPISTDTQYF. The full variable domain, completed using reference TRBV2 and TRBJ2-3, is EPEVTQTPSHQVTQMGQEVILRCVPISNHLYFYWYRQILGQKVEFLVSFYNNEISEKSEIFDDQFSVERPDGSNFTLKIRSTKLEDSAMYFCASSETGGLAHPISTDTQYFGPGTRLTVL.

This sequence joins TRBV29-1 and TRBJ2-3, with 7 bases lining up with TRBD2. The CDR3 is 15 amino acids. Germline-derived CDR1 and CDR2 are SQVTM and ANQGSEA. Trimming at V came to 5 bases and at J to 2 bases, leaving 10 bases not matched to a gene. The CDR3 nucleotides read TGCAGCGTTCCTGATCAGAGCGGGGTCACAGATACGCAGTATTTT. Encoded protein: CSVPDQSGVTDTQYF.

CDR3 protein: CASSPRGLAAITDTQYF. CDR3 nucleotide sequence: TGTGCCAGCAGCCCCCGGGGCTTAGCGGCCATCACAGATACGCAGTATTTT. The chain recombines TRBV7-3 with TRBJ2-3; perhaps TRBD2 as D (6 bases). Germline V gene lookup returns CDR1 SGHTA and CDR2 FQGTGA. There are 17 residues in the CDR3. Trimming left V 5 bases short and J 2 bases short, with 20 bases between.

The rearrangement joins TRBV19 to TRBJ1-1; maybe TRBD1 (5 bases). V was cut by 7 bases and J by 4 bases, with 16 bases left in between. The V gene's germline CDR1 is LNHDA and CDR2 SQIVND (reference sequence). The CDR3 contains 14 residues. This CDR3 reads CASKVTSGVTEAFF. The CDR3 DNA reads TGTGCCAGTAAGGTGACCTCGGGGGTCACTGAAGCTTTCTTT. Drawing the rest from reference TRBV19 and TRBJ1-1, the complete variable domain is DGGITQSPKYLFRKEGQNVTLSCEQNLNHDAMYWYRQDPGQGLRLIYYSQIVNDFQKGDIAEGYSVSREKKESFPLTVTSAQKNPTAFYLCASKVTSGVTEAFFGQGTRLTVV.

The chain is built from TRBV7-9 and TRBJ1-1; tentative D call: TRBD1 (6 bases). Trimming cost V 5 bases and J 0 bases, with 19 bases left between them. The CDR3 loop spans 17 amino acids. CDR1 and CDR2 (germline): SEHNR, FQNEAQ (reference sequence). This CDR3 reads CASSPAGGGSMNTEAFF. The CDR3 DNA is TGTGCCAGCAGCCCCGCGGGGGGGGGCAGCATGAACACTGAAGCTTTCTTT.

The rearrangement joins TRBV9 to TRBJ2-7; D is uncertain. The CDR3 is made up of 17 amino acids. Germline V lookup: CDR1 SGDLS, CDR2 YYNGEE. Trimming shortened V by 0 bases and J by 6 bases, and 22 bases separated the two germline ends. CDR3 loop: CASSVVSAGPRSAEQYF. The CDR3 DNA sequence: TGTGCCAGCAGCGTAGTCTCCGCAGGCCCCCGATCGGCCGAGCAGTACTTC.

The J gene is TRBJ1-3, the V gene TRBV9; 8 bases are shared with TRBD1. The CDR3 is 17 residues long. V dropped 1 base and J dropped 0; count of bases not matched to a gene: 6. CDR1 SGDLS and CDR2 YYNGEE come from the germline V gene. The CDR3 is CASSVLGTGISGNTIYF. CDR3 nucleotides: TGTGCCAGCAGCGTATTAGGGACAGGTATCTCTGGAAACACCATATATTTT.

The chain joins TRBV5-6 to TRBJ1-5, with a tentative D call TRBD1 (5 bases). Germline CDR1 is SGHDT and CDR2 is YYEEEE. The CDR3 runs 14 residues. V was pared by 0 bases and J by 4 bases, with 8 bases between. The CDR3 protein is CASSLGQSNQPQHF. CDR3 sequence (DNA): TGTGCCAGCAGCTTGGGACAGAGTAATCAGCCCCAGCATTTT.

The chain links TRBV2 to TRBJ2-2, with 10 bases lining up with TRBD1. Germline V CDR1 and CDR2: SNHLY, FYNNEI. The CDR3 is 16 residues long. V gave up 4 bases and J gave up 6 bases; unmatched junction bases: 8. The DNA for the CDR3 is TGTGCCAGCAGTGCCGGGACAGGGGTAAAGGCCGGGGAGCTGTTTTTT. Its translation is CASSAGTGVKAGELFF.